This is a list of T cell receptor beta chains from one sample in a study of identical twins. TCRdb analysed the 5' RACE reads with MiXCR anew, one entry per CDR3 protein. The data show some 710,000 distinct CDR3 sequences, around 5.7% seen once. The sequencing input was naive T cells sorted from blood. The receptors originated from a man aged 18 to 29 in good health. The CDR3 runs from the conserved cysteine through the conserved F or W. D genes are given only for firm matches. Some rows mark clone size as missing; the rest say once, few, many or name a class of expanded clone.

>TRBV20-1|many|.|TRBJ2-3
TGCAGTGCTAGAGGGGGAGGAGGCACAGATACGCAGTATTTT
CSARGGGGTDTQYF
>TRBV5-5|few|.|TRBJ1-3
TGTGCCAGCAGGAAAACAGGGACCTCTGGAAACACCATATATTTT
CASRKTGTSGNTIYF
>TRBV20-1|many|.|TRBJ1-3
TGCAGTGCTTCGAACAATGGAAACACCATATATTTT
CSASNNGNTIYF
>TRBV20-1|few|.|TRBJ2-5
TGCAGTGCTAGAGACTTCCGGGACTCCTACCGGGAGACCCAGTACTTC
CSARDFRDSYRETQYF
>TRBV7-9|many|.|TRBJ2-1
TGTGCCAGCAGCTTTCGCGGCGGGATCAATGAGCAGTTCTTC
CASSFRGGINEQFF
>TRBV5-1|few|TRBD1|TRBJ2-1
TGCGCCAGCAGCCTGCGGGACAGGGTTCGTGATGAGCAGTTCTTC
CASSLRDRVRDEQFF
>TRBV6-5|many|.|TRBJ1-1
TGTGCCAGCAGTTACGATGACTCGGCCCCTGAAGCTTTCTTT
CASSYDDSAPEAFF
>TRBV12-3/TRBV12-4|.|.|TRBJ1-5
TGTGCCAGCAGGGACGGCTCTCATCAGCCCCAGCATTTT
CASRDGSHQPQHF
>TRBV2|many|.|TRBJ1-4
TGTGCCAGCAGTGGGGGGAGAGAAAAACTGTTTTTT
CASSGGREKLFF
>TRBV5-1|many|.|TRBJ1-2
TGCGCCAGCAGCTTGGGGGTTTCAGGTCACTATGGCTACACCTTC
CASSLGVSGHYGYTF
>TRBV20-1|.|TRBD1|TRBJ2-3
TGCAGTGCTAGCAAGGGACAGGGAACAGATACGCAGTATTTT
CSASKGQGTDTQYF
>TRBV3-1|few|.|TRBJ1-6
TGTGCCAGCAGCCCCAGGGGCCGTAATTCACCCCTCCACTTT
CASSPRGRNSPLHF
>TRBV24-1|many|.|TRBJ2-2
TGTGCCACCAGTCACGGTTCGAACACCGGGGAGCTGTTTTTT
CATSHGSNTGELFF
>TRBV5-1|many|.|TRBJ2-2
TGCGCCAGCAGCCCAAGGAGTACCGGGGAGCTGTTTTTT
CASSPRSTGELFF
>TRBV7-9|many|TRBD1|TRBJ2-5
TGTGCCAGCAGCCAGGACAGGGACCAAGAGACCCAGTACTTC
CASSQDRDQETQYF
>TRBV27|many|TRBD2|TRBJ2-3
TGTGCCAGCAGGAGACTAGCGGGAGGGCCGACAGATACGCAGTATTTT
CASRRLAGGPTDTQYF
>TRBV6-2/TRBV6-3|.|.|TRBJ1-3
TGTGCCAGCCGTCCACCGAGCTCTGGAAACACCATATATTTT
CASRPPSSGNTIYF
>TRBV18|few|TRBD1|TRBJ2-5
TGTGCCAGCTCACCACCGACAGGGTGGGAGACCCAGTACTTC
CASSPPTGWETQYF
>TRBV15|many|TRBD2|TRBJ2-2
TGTGCCACCAGCTTGGGACTAGCGTGGACCGGGGAGCTGTTTTTT
CATSLGLAWTGELFF
>TRBV20-1|.|.|TRBJ1-5
TGCAGTGCAGTAGGATATGAGGGACAGCCCCAGCATTTT
CSAVGYEGQPQHF
>TRBV7-2|many|TRBD2|TRBJ2-1
TGTGCCAGCAGGGTAGCGGGAGGGTTCTACAATGAGCAGTTCTTC
CASRVAGGFYNEQFF
>TRBV7-2|.|.|TRBJ2-1
TGTGCCAGCAGCTTAGCGAGCGGGCCAGGGCAGTTCTTC
CASSLASGPGQFF
>TRBV15|.|.|TRBJ2-5
TGTGCCACCAGCAGAGATGGGACGCGGCAAGAGACCCAGTACTTC
CATSRDGTRQETQYF
>TRBV29-1|many|.|TRBJ2-1
TGCAGCGTTGACACGCATCACAATGAGCAGTTCTTC
CSVDTHHNEQFF
>TRBV5-1|many|TRBD2|TRBJ2-1
TGCGCCAGCAGCTTGGCGGGACTAGCGGGAGCGGGCTCCTACAATGAGCAGTTCTTC
CASSLAGLAGAGSYNEQFF
>TRBV4-2|few|.|TRBJ2-5
TGTGCCAGCAGCCAAGATCGTTCTCGGGAGTCCGAGACCCAGTACTTC
CASSQDRSRESETQYF
>TRBV7-9|few|.|TRBJ1-2
TGTGCCAGCAGCTCGACCCCAGCAAACCAGAACTATGGCTACACCTTC
CASSSTPANQNYGYTF
>TRBV28|many|.|TRBJ2-6
TGTGCCAGCAGTTTAGGGACCGTGTGGGCTGGGGCCAACGTCCTGACTTTC
CASSLGTVWAGANVLTF
>TRBV20-1|many|TRBD1|TRBJ2-7
TGCAGTGCTAGAGATCGAGACAGGGGGCTCTACGAGCAGTACTTC
CSARDRDRGLYEQYF
>TRBV24-1|.|.|TRBJ2-2
TGTGCCACCGCCAGAGACACCGGGGAGCTGTTTTTT
CATARDTGELFF
>TRBV9|few|.|TRBJ1-4
TGTGCCAGCAGCGTAGAAATTCGGAGGGAGGAAAAACTGTTTTTT
CASSVEIRREEKLFF
>TRBV10-3|.|.|TRBJ2-3
TGTGCCATCAGCTCTTTCGGGGGGCGGGCAGATACGCAGTATTTT
CAISSFGGRADTQYF
>TRBV12-3/TRBV12-4|many|.|TRBJ2-1
TGTGCCAGCAGTTTATTAGCGAGGAATGAGCAGTTCTTC
CASSLLARNEQFF
>TRBV12-3/TRBV12-4|.|TRBD1|TRBJ1-1
TGTGCCAGCAAGGAGGGACAGGGGCTGGCTTTCTTT
CASKEGQGLAFF
>TRBV27|many|TRBD2|TRBJ2-3
TGTGCCAGCAGTTTTCGTCGGGAGGCAACAGATACGCAGTATTTT
CASSFRREATDTQYF
>TRBV29-1|many|.|TRBJ2-2
TGCAGCGTTGAAGGATTACCCGGGGCTCCGAACACCGGGGAGCTGTTTTTT
CSVEGLPGAPNTGELFF
>TRBV20-1|.|TRBD1|TRBJ1-4
TGCAGTGCCAGTGGACAGGGGGCGAATGAAAAACTGTTTTTT
CSASGQGANEKLFF
>TRBV29-1|many|.|TRBJ2-7
TGCAGCGTTGAAGGGGGGGTTCTCCCCCCCTACGAGCAGTACTTC
CSVEGGVLPPYEQYF
>TRBV13|many|.|TRBJ2-5
TGTGCCAGCAGCCAAGGGGGGTACCGGGAGACCCAGTACTTC
CASSQGGYRETQYF
>TRBV3-1|few|.|TRBJ2-3
TGTGCCAGCAGCATACGGACCCGGAATGTTGGTACGGGTACGCAGTATTTT
CASSIRTRNVGTGTQYF
>TRBV12-3/TRBV12-4|many|.|TRBJ2-1
TGTGCCAGCAGTTTCGACTCGATCTCCTACAATGAGCAGTTCTTC
CASSFDSISYNEQFF
>TRBV11-1|many|TRBD2|TRBJ2-1
TGTGCCAGCAGCTTCATTCCGGGACTAACAAACAATGAGCAGTTCTTC
CASSFIPGLTNNEQFF
>TRBV18|.|.|TRBJ2-1
TGTGCCAGCTCACCAATCGCTCCGGACAATGAGCAGTTCTTC
CASSPIAPDNEQFF
>TRBV20-1|few|.|TRBJ1-6
TGCAGTGCTAGAGATCCGCGGGACCCCTATAATTCACCCCTCCACTTT
CSARDPRDPYNSPLHF
>TRBV6-6|many|TRBD1|TRBJ2-1
TGTGCCACCACGGACAGGGTAGGGGGTGAGCAGTTCTTC
CATTDRVGGEQFF
>TRBV2|few|.|TRBJ2-5
TGTGCCAGCAGTGAACCCCGGCGTGGGGAGACCCAGTACTTC
CASSEPRRGETQYF
>TRBV3-1|few|TRBD1|TRBJ2-5
TGTGCCAGCAGCCACAGGGGGCGAGAGACCCAGTACTTC
CASSHRGRETQYF
>TRBV29-1|.|.|TRBJ2-7
TGCAGCGCCCCGGGGAAGGGAGGCGACGAGCAGTACTTC
CSAPGKGGDEQYF